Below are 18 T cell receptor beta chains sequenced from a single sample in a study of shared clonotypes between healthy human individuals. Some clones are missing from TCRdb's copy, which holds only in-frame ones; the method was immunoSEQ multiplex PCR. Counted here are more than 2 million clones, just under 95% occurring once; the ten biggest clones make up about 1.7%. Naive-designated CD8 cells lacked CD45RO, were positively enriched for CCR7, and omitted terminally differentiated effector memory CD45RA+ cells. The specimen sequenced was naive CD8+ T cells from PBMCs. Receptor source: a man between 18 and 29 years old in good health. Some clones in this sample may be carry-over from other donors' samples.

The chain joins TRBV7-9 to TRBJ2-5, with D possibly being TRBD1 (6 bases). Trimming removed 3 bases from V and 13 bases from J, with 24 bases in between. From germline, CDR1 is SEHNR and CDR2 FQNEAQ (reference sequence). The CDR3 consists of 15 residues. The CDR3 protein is CASSLVPITDRMAYF. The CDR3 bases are TGTGCCAGCAGCTTGGTGCCTATCACCGACAGGATGGCGTACTTC.

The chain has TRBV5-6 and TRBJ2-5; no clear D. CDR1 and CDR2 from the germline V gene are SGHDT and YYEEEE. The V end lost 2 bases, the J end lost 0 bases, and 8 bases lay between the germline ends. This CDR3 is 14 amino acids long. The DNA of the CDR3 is TGTGCCAGCAGCTTCGAGGTGAACCAAGAGACCCAGTACTTC. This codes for CASSFEVNQETQYF.

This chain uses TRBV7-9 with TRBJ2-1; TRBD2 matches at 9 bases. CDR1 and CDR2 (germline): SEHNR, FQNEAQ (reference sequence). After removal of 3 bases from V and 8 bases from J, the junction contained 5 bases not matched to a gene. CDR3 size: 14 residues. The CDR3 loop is CASSFILAGDEQFF. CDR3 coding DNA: TGTGCCAGCAGCTTCATACTAGCGGGTGATGAGCAGTTCTTC.

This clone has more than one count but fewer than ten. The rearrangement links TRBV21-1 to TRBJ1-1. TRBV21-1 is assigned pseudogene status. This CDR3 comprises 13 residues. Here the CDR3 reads CASTRFTNTEAFF. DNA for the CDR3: TGTGCCAGCACCCGGTTCACGAACACTGAAGCTTTCTTT.

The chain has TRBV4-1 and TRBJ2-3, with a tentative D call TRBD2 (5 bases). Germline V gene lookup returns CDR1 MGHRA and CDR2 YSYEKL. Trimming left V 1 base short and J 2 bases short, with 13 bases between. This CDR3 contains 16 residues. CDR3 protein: CASSQAASGATDTQYF. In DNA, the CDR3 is TGCGCCAGCAGCCAAGCGGCGAGCGGCGCCACAGATACGCAGTATTTT.

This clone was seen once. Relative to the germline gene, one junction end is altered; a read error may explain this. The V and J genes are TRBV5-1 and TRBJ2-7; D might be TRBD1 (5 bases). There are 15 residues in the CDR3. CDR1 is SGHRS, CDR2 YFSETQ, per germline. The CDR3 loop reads CASRLESTVSYEQYF. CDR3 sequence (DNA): TGCGCCAGCAGGTTGGAATCGACAGTCTCCTACGAGCAGTACTTC.

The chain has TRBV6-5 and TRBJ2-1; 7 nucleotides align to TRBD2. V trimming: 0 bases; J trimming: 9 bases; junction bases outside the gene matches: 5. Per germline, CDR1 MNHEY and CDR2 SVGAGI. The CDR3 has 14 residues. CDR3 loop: CASSYSSSGSEQFF. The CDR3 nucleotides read TGTGCCAGCAGTTACTCGTCTAGCGGAAGTGAGCAGTTCTTC.

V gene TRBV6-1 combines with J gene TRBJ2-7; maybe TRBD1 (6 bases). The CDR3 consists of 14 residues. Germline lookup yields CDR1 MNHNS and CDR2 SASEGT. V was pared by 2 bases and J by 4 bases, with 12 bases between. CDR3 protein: CASSEPTQGYEQYF. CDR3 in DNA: TGTGCCAGCAGTGAACCTACTCAGGGGTACGAGCAGTACTTC.

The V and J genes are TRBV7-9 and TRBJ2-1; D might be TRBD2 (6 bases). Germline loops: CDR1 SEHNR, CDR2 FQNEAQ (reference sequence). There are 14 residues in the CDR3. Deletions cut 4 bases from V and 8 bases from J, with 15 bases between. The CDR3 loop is CASSWSGVHDEQFF. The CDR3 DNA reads TGTGCCAGCAGCTGGTCGGGGGTTCACGATGAGCAGTTCTTC.

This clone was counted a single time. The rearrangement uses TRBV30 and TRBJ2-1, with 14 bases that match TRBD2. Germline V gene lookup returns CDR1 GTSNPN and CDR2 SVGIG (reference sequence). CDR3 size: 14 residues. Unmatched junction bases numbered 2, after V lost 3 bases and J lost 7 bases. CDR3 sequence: CAWRGTSGRNEQFF. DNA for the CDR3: TGTGCCTGGAGAGGGACTAGCGGGAGAAATGAGCAGTTCTTC. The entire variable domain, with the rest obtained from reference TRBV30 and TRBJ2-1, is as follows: SQTIHQWPATLVQPVGSPLSLECTVEGTSNPNLYWYRQAAGRGLQLLFYSVGIGQISSEVPQNLSASRPQDRQFILSSKKLLLSDSGFYLCAWRGTSGRNEQFFGPGTRLTVL.

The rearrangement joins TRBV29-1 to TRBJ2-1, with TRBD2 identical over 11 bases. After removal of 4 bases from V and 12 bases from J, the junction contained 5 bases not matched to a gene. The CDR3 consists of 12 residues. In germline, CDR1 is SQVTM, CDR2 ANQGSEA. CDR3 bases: TGCAGCGTTGGGGCGGGACTAGCGGTGCAGTTCTTC. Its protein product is CSVGAGLAVQFF.

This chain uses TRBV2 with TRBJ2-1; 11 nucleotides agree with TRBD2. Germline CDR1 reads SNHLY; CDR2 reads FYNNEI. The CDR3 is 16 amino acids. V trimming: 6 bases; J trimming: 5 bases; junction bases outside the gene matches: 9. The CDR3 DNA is TGTGCCAGCAGGCTTGCCGGGACTAGCGGCGACAATGAGCAGTTCTTC. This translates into CASRLAGTSGDNEQFF.

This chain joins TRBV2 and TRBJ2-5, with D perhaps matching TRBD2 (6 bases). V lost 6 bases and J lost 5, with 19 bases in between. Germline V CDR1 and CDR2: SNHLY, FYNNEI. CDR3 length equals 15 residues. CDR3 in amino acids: CASRARLEGRETQYF. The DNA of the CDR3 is TGTGCCAGCAGAGCGAGACTAGAGGGAAGGGAGACCCAGTACTTC. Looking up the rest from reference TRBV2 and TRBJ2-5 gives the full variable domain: EPEVTQTPSHQVTQMGQEVILRCVPISNHLYFYWYRQILGQKVEFLVSFYNNEISEKSEIFDDQFSVERPDGSNFTLKIRSTKLEDSAMYFCASRARLEGRETQYFGPGTRLLVL.

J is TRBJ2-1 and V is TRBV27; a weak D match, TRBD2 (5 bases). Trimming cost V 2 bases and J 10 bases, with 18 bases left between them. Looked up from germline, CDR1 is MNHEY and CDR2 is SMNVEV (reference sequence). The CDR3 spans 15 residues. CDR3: CASSLAFLAREEQFF. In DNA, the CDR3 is TGTGCCAGCAGTTTAGCCTTCCTAGCCAGAGAGGAGCAGTTCTTC.

The CDR3 loop reads CASSLGGPLEETQYF. CDR3 DNA: TGTGCCAGCAGCCTGGGGGGGCCGTTGGAAGAGACCCAGTACTTC. This chain joins TRBV7-9 and TRBJ2-5; D is perhaps TRBD2 (7 bases). Germline values: CDR1 SEHNR, CDR2 FQNEAQ (reference sequence). CDR3 length: 15 residues. Trimming removed 5 bases at V and 3 bases at J, with 16 bases between.

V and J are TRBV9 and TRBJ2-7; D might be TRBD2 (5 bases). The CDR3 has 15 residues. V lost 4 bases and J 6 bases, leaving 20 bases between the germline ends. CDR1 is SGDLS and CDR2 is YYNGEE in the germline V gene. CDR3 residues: CASSQPGRDPGEQYF. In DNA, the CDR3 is TGTGCCAGCAGCCAGCCTGGACGGGATCCGGGCGAGCAGTACTTC.

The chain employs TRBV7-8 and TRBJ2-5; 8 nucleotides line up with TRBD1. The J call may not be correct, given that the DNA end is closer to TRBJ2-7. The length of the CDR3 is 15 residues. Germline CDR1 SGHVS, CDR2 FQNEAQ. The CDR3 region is CASSAQGAGSYEQYF. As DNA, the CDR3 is TGTGCCAGCAGCGCGCAGGGGGCTGGATCCTACGAGCAGTACTTC.

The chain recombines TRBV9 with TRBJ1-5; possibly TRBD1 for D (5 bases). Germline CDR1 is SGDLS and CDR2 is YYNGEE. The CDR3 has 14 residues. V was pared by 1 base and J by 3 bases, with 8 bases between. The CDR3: CASSVQGVNQPQHF. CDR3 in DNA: TGTGCCAGCAGCGTACAGGGAGTCAATCAGCCCCAGCATTTT.